The 5 T cell receptor beta chains presented below share a single source sample, sequenced in a study of cytomegalovirus exposure and HLA in healthy donors. Amplification used 60 Vbeta primers and 13 Jbeta primers. TCRdb's copy holds only in-frame clones and misses some; the assay was immunoSEQ multiplex PCR. The table lists roughly 60,000 clones. Sequencing was performed on PBMCs. Receptor source: a young woman in good health and CMV-seronegative.

The rearrangement joins TRBV7-9 to TRBJ2-5; 12 bases align to TRBD2. This CDR3 is built from 15 residues. J lost 3 bases, V lost 5 bases, and 4 bases had no gene match. In germline, CDR1 is SEHNR, CDR2 FQNEAQ (reference sequence). The DNA for the CDR3 is TGTGCCAGCAGCCATAGACTAGCGGGAGAAGAGACCCAGTACTTC. Translating it yields CASSHRLAGEETQYF.

V gene TRBV18 combines with J gene TRBJ1-4; tentative D call: TRBD1 (6 bases). Germline V lookup: CDR1 KGHSH, CDR2 LQKENI. This CDR3 has 15 amino acids. V lost 5 bases, J lost 5 bases, and 15 bases lay in between. The CDR3 spells CASSTWGLGNEKLFF. The CDR3 DNA reads as TGTGCCAGCTCAACCTGGGGGCTTGGAAATGAAAAACTGTTTTTT. The variable domain in full, with the rest retrieved from reference TRBV18 and TRBJ1-4, is NAGVMQNPRHLVRRRGQEARLRCSPMKGHSHVYWYRQLPEEGLKFMVYLQKENIIDESGMPKERFSAEFPKEGPSILRIQQVVRGDSAAYFCASSTWGLGNEKLFFGSGTQLSVL.

The J gene is TRBJ2-2, the V gene TRBV11-2, with no clear D. The CDR3 length is 16 residues. Looked up from germline, CDR1 is SGHAT and CDR2 is FQNNGV. V was clipped by 5 bases and J by 3 bases, with 16 bases between them. CDR3 nucleotide sequence: TGTGCCAGCAGCCCTTACTCCCCCGAGGACACCGGGGAGCTGTTTTTT. This encodes CASSPYSPEDTGELFF.

The chain joins TRBV19 to TRBJ1-2, with TRBD1 matching 10 bases. The CDR3 runs to 14 residues. Germline CDR1 reads LNHDA; CDR2 reads SQIVND (reference sequence). The ends lost 8 bases at V and 8 bases at J; junction bases unmatched: 11. The CDR3 reads CASRDRDRGLGYTF. The CDR3 nucleotides are TGTGCCAGTCGGGACCGGGACAGGGGTTTGGGCTACACCTTC.

V gene TRBV5-1 combines with J gene TRBJ2-3, with 9 bases lining up with TRBD2. Losses at the gene ends were 2 bases for V and 4 bases for J; bases not matched to a gene: 5. CDR3 length: 15 amino acids. The germline gives CDR1 SGHRS, CDR2 YFSETQ. CDR3 bases: TGCGCCAGCAGCTTCAGTGCGGGGGGGGCAGATACGCAGTATTTT. This codes for CASSFSAGGADTQYF.